This entry lists 24 T cell receptor beta chains sequenced from one sample in a study of T cells in Graves' hyperthyroidism and ophthalmopathy. Amplification of TCR beta CDR3 regions used RNA as the template. When the TCR CDR3 underwent first-round RT-PCR, the HTBI primer set was used. TCRdb fed the multiplex PCR reads into MiXCR, producing one record per CDR3 protein. The data show roughly 250,000 distinct CDR3 sequences, with just over 14% seen just once and 13% held by the top ten. Sequenced input: blood. The receptors stem from a woman in her 40s with Graves' hyperthyroidism that later progressed to Graves' ophthalmopathy.

This clonotype was counted a few times. The chain uses TRBV5-8 and TRBJ2-5; TRBD1 aligns across 7 bases. CDR3 length: 14 residues. The V gene end was trimmed by 6 bases and the J gene end by 2 bases; junction bases not matched to a gene: 7. Germline CDR1 SGHTS, CDR2 YDEGEE. The CDR3 DNA reads TGTGCCAGCACCGAACCGACAGGGCAAGAGACCCAGTACTTC. It specifies CASTEPTGQETQYF.

This clonotype came up a few times. J is TRBJ1-1 and V is TRBV29-1; D ambiguous. Trimming cost V 4 bases and J 1 base, with 4 bases left between them. Germline values: CDR1 SQVTM, CDR2 ANQGSEA. The CDR3 runs to 11 residues. CDR3 amino acids: CSVGANTEAFF. In DNA form, the CDR3 reads TGCAGCGTTGGGGCGAACACTGAAGCTTTCTTT.

V gene TRBV25-1 combines with J gene TRBJ2-5; 10 nucleotides agree with TRBD2. Germline V CDR1 and CDR2: MGHDK, SYGVNS. The CDR3 is 16 residues long. V lost 7 bases to trimming and J lost 4 bases; unmatched junction nucleotides: 12. CDR3 residues: CASTPSLAGVAETQYF. Written as DNA, the CDR3 is TGTGCCAGCACCCCCTCCCTAGCGGGAGTGGCAGAGACCCAGTACTTC.

This clonotype was detected ten times or more. The J gene is TRBJ2-2, the V gene TRBV28; TRBD1 is a possible D gene (5 bases). The germline V gene has CDR1 MDHEN and CDR2 SYDVKM. This CDR3 comprises 12 residues. V lost 8 bases and J lost 6, with 10 bases in between. Here the CDR3 reads CASGQGPGELFF. CDR3 bases: TGTGCCAGCGGTCAGGGCCCCGGGGAGCTGTTTTTT.

This clonotype has at least ten counts. The gene calls are TRBV2 and TRBJ2-2; 13 bases align to TRBD2. V lost 6 bases, J lost 6 bases, and 13 bases stayed unmatched. Looked up from germline, CDR1 is SNHLY and CDR2 is FYNNEI. The CDR3 is 18 amino acids. CDR3 DNA: TGTGCCAGCAGCTCTCCGGGACTAGCGGGACCTTTCGCCGGGGAGCTGTTTTTT. This encodes CASSSPGLAGPFAGELFF. Variable domain in full (rest from reference TRBV2 and TRBJ2-2): EPEVTQTPSHQVTQMGQEVILRCVPISNHLYFYWYRQILGQKVEFLVSFYNNEISEKSEIFDDQFSVERPDGSNFTLKIRSTKLEDSAMYFCASSSPGLAGPFAGELFFGEGSRLTVL.

This clonotype was observed a few times. The chain employs TRBV20-1 and TRBJ2-1; D gene ambiguous. Germline CDR1 and CDR2: DFQATT and SNEGSKA (reference sequence). The CDR3 extends over 14 amino acids. V lost 3 bases and J 2 bases, leaving 11 bases between the germline ends. CDR3 in DNA: TGCAGTGCTAGGGCCAGGTTAGCCTACAATGAGCAGTTCTTC. This translates into CSARARLAYNEQFF.

This clonotype was recorded many times. This sequence joins TRBV10-3 and TRBJ1-5; no definite D call. Trimming removed 4 bases at V and 0 bases at J, with 4 bases between. Germline CDR1 is ENHRY and CDR2 is SYGVKD. CDR3 length: 13 residues. The CDR3 DNA reads TGTGCCATCAGTGTAGATAGCAATCAGCCCCAGCATTTT. Its protein is CAISVDSNQPQHF.

This clonotype was detected many times. The rearrangement links TRBV5-1 to TRBJ2-5; 7 bases align to TRBD1. Germline trimming cut 7 bases from V and 4 bases from J; bases unmatched to any gene: 13. CDR3 size: 15 residues. Germline CDR1 SGHRS, CDR2 YFSETQ. The CDR3 protein is CASGIPDRAGETQYF. The DNA for the CDR3 is TGCGCCAGCGGCATCCCCGACAGGGCTGGAGAGACCCAGTACTTC.

This clonotype was observed many times. V usage is TRBV20-1 and J usage is TRBJ2-2; 9 nucleotides agree with TRBD1. This CDR3 spans 14 amino acids. Germline CDR1 DFQATT, CDR2 SNEGSKA (reference sequence). The J segment lost 5 bases and the V segment lost 6 bases, leaving 7 bases of the junction unmatched. The CDR3 spells CSARDRDGTGELFF. As DNA, the CDR3 is TGCAGTGCCAGGGACAGGGACGGGACCGGGGAGCTGTTTTTT.

Ten or more counts support this clonotype. The genes are TRBV28 and TRBJ1-4; possible D gene TRBD1, 5 bases. The ends were cut back, 5 bases at V and 7 bases at J, with 17 bases in the middle. The CDR3 runs to 15 residues. Germline assignment: CDR1 MDHEN and CDR2 SYDVKM. The chain's CDR3 is CASSRAGGRGEKLFF. CDR3 coding DNA: TGTGCCAGCAGTAGGGCCGGGGGGAGAGGTGAAAAACTGTTTTTT. Full variable domain (remainder filled in from reference TRBV28 and TRBJ1-4): DVKVTQSSRYLVKRTGEKVFLECVQDMDHENMFWYRQDPGLGLRLIYFSYDVKMKEKGDIPEGYSVSREKKERFSLILESASTNQTSMYLCASSRAGGRGEKLFFGSGTQLSVL.

This clonotype has ten or more counts. CDR3 DNA: TGTGCCAGCAGCTTGGGACTAGCGGGAGTCGGGGAGCTGTTTTTT. Encoded protein: CASSLGLAGVGELFF. The chain joins TRBV5-5 to TRBJ2-2, with 12 bases that match TRBD2. The CDR3 is made up of 15 amino acids. Trimming took 0 bases from V and 7 from J; bases not matched to a gene: 1. Germline CDR1 and CDR2: SGHKS and YYEKEE (reference sequence). Variable domain in full (rest from reference TRBV5-5 and TRBJ2-2): DAGVTQSPTHLIKTRGQQVTLRCSPISGHKSVSWYQQVLGQGPQFIFQYYEKEERGRGNFPDRFSARQFPNYSSELNVNALLLGDSALYLCASSLGLAGVGELFFGEGSRLTVL.

This clonotype has at least ten counts. The gene calls are TRBV18 and TRBJ2-5; 11 nucleotides align to TRBD2. Trimming cost V 6 bases and J 0 bases; bases outside gene matches: 6. The germline CDR1 and CDR2 sequences are KGHSH and LQKENI. CDR3 length equals 16 residues. The chain's CDR3 is CASSPGLAAYQETQYF. The CDR3 DNA sequence: TGTGCCAGCTCCCCGGGACTAGCGGCGTACCAAGAGACCCAGTACTTC.

This clonotype was observed many times. The genes are TRBV12-3 or TRBV12-4 and TRBJ1-1; weak D call: TRBD1 (5 bases). The CDR3 sequence is 14 residues long. Trimming removed 0 bases from V and 4 bases from J, with 9 bases in between. The CDR3 region is CASSLAGGITEAFF. The CDR3 DNA reads as TGTGCCAGCAGTTTAGCGGGGGGGATCACTGAAGCTTTCTTT.

This clonotype was seen ten or more times. The CDR3 sequence is CASSFNPPSPLHF. CDR3 DNA: TGTGCCAGCAGCTTTAACCCCCCCTCACCCCTCCACTTT. The V and J genes are TRBV11-2 and TRBJ1-6, with D hard to call. The CDR3 loop spans 13 amino acids. CDR1 SGHAT and CDR2 FQNNGV come from the germline V gene. The ends were cut back, 3 bases at V and 10 bases at J, with 10 bases in the middle.

The table lists this clonotype with many counts. The chain couples TRBV12-3 or TRBV12-4 to TRBJ2-1, with TRBD2 matching 13 bases. The CDR3 is 22 amino acids. V shed 2 bases, J shed 7 bases, and the junction held 23 bases outside the gene matches. Written as DNA, the CDR3 is TGTGCCAGCAGTTTAAGTTTTCGATGGACTAGCGGGGGAGAGACAACGAGAAATGAGCAGTTCTTC. Amino acid sequence: CASSLSFRWTSGGETTRNEQFF.

This clonotype was observed at least ten times. The chain recombines TRBV11-2 with TRBJ2-7; 9 positions agree with TRBD2. CDR3 size: 15 residues. Germline CDR1 SGHAT, CDR2 FQNNGV. The trim removed 4 bases at V and 2 bases at J, leaving 6 bases unmatched. The CDR3 nucleotides read TGTGCCAGCAGCTCCTTAGCGGGAGCCACCTACGAGCAGTACTTC. Translated: CASSSLAGATYEQYF.

V gene TRBV7-2 combines with J gene TRBJ2-6, with no clear D. CDR1 and CDR2 (germline): SGHTA, FQGNSA. The CDR3 runs to 14 residues. V lost 5 bases and J 4 bases, leaving 9 bases between the germline ends. The CDR3 is CASSLPRGANVLTF. As DNA, the CDR3 is TGTGCCAGCAGCCTGCCCCGGGGGGCCAACGTCCTGACTTTC.

The V gene is TRBV7-3, the J gene TRBJ2-1; the D gene is possibly TRBD1 (7 bases). The V gene lost 2 bases and the J gene lost 12 bases, with 17 bases spanning the gap. There are 14 residues in the CDR3. In germline, CDR1 is SGHTA, CDR2 FQGTGA. The CDR3 region is CASSLQGGPMGQFF. CDR3 DNA sequence: TGTGCCAGCAGCTTACAGGGGGGCCCTATGGGGCAGTTCTTC.

Comments on this clonotype: This clone may be a read error of a much larger clone one base away. The rearrangement joins TRBV24-1 to TRBJ2-1; 12 nucleotides agree with TRBD2. The germline V gene has CDR1 KGHDR and CDR2 SFDVKD. The V and J ends lost 3 bases and 7 bases, in that order; junction bases with no gene match: 18. CDR3 length: 20 amino acids. The CDR3 DNA follows: TGTGCCACCAGTGATACCTGGACTAGCGGGACTTTTCGGAGGAGAAATGAGCAGTTCTTC. It is translated as CATSDTWTSGTFRRRNEQFF.

CDR3 loop: CASSLWRNEQFF. The CDR3 coding sequence is TGCGCCAGCAGCTTGTGGAGGAATGAGCAGTTCTTC. The rearrangement links TRBV5-1 to TRBJ2-1; tentatively, D is TRBD2 (5 bases). The CDR3 runs to 12 residues. Germline V gene sequence: CDR1 SGHRS, CDR2 YFSETQ. The germline V and J ends were trimmed by 1 base and 7 bases, with 6 bases remaining between them.

This rearrangement joins TRBV28 to TRBJ2-1; 12 bases agree with TRBD2. The V segment lost 1 base and the J segment 5 bases; nucleotides outside the gene matches: 3. The germline gives CDR1 MDHEN, CDR2 SYDVKM. The CDR3 covers 16 residues. The CDR3 sequence is CASSLSSGRGNNEQFF. CDR3 nucleotides: TGTGCCAGCAGTTTATCTAGCGGGAGGGGTAACAATGAGCAGTTCTTC.

The chain joins TRBV28 to TRBJ1-1; D ambiguous. Germline lookup yields CDR1 MDHEN and CDR2 SYDVKM. CDR3 length: 15 amino acids. The V end was cut by 6 bases, the J end by 0 bases, with 14 bases between. The CDR3 nucleotides are TGTGCCAGCAGGCCTTACCGGGGTTTGAACACTGAAGCTTTCTTT. Amino acid sequence: CASRPYRGLNTEAFF. Variable domain in full (rest from reference TRBV28 and TRBJ1-1): DVKVTQSSRYLVKRTGEKVFLECVQDMDHENMFWYRQDPGLGLRLIYFSYDVKMKEKGDIPEGYSVSREKKERFSLILESASTNQTSMYLCASRPYRGLNTEAFFGQGTRLTVV.

This clonotype occurred many times. The V call is TRBV14, the J call TRBJ2-7; D not certain. V was pared by 0 bases and J by 6 bases, with 12 bases between. Germline V lookup: CDR1 SGHDN, CDR2 FVKESK. The CDR3 consists of 14 residues. This CDR3 reads CASSQDLMVGEQYF. CDR3 coding DNA: TGTGCCAGCAGCCAAGATCTAATGGTGGGCGAGCAGTACTTC.

The chain links TRBV14 to TRBJ2-2, with D tentatively TRBD2 (5 bases). Germline V CDR1 and CDR2: SGHDN, FVKESK. V lost 5 bases to trimming and J lost 7 bases, with 20 bases between them. This CDR3 has 16 amino acids. CDR3 bases: TGTGCCAGCAGCGAGCGGACCATTTTGTTTTTCGGGGAGCTGTTTTTT. The encoded protein is CASSERTILFFGELFF.